One sample yielded the 15 T cell receptor beta chains listed below, sequenced in a study of blood T cell repertoires in COVID-19. Profiling relied on immunoSEQ multiplex PCR, and the TCRdb table lists in-frame clones only, not all of them. The top ten clones hold 0.95% to 1.5% of a sample with about 400,000 clones, 80% to 90% of them seen once. The sequenced sample consisted of peripheral blood. These TCRs come from a middle-aged man with acute or convalescent COVID-19.

The chain recombines TRBV30 with TRBJ1-3, with 7 bases matching TRBD1. The CDR3 is 15 amino acids. CDR1 is GTSNPN and CDR2 is SVGIG in the germline V gene (reference sequence). The junction had 5 bases not matched to a gene; V was cut back by 0 bases and J by 3 bases. In DNA form, the CDR3 reads TGTGCCTGGAGTGTCGGGACAGCCAGTGGAAACACCATATATTTT. This translates into CAWSVGTASGNTIYF.

The J gene is TRBJ1-1, the V gene TRBV28; possibly TRBD1 for D (5 bases). Germline V gives CDR1 MDHEN, CDR2 SYDVKM. The V end was cut by 6 bases, the J end by 0 bases, with 14 bases between. The CDR3 runs 15 residues. CDR3 DNA: TGTGCCAGCAGCGTGCAGGGCCGAATGAACACTGAAGCTTTCTTT. This codes for CASSVQGRMNTEAFF.

This clone was picked up a small number of times. J is TRBJ2-1 and V is TRBV30; 8 bases align to TRBD2. Germline V lookup: CDR1 GTSNPN, CDR2 SVGIG (reference sequence). This CDR3 contains 13 residues. V lost 3 bases to trimming and J lost 9 bases; unmatched junction nucleotides: 7. CDR3: CAWSRREEGEQFF. In DNA, the CDR3 is TGTGCCTGGAGCCGGCGGGAGGAGGGTGAGCAGTTCTTC.

The gene calls are TRBV7-8 and TRBJ1-1, with D maybe TRBD1 (6 bases). Germline values: CDR1 SGHVS, CDR2 FQNEAQ. The CDR3 totals 14 residues. V was pared by 6 bases and J by 4 bases, with 15 bases between. CDR3 in DNA: TGTGCCAGCAGAGCCACAGGGCTAGGCACTGAAGCTTTCTTT. Protein sequence: CASRATGLGTEAFF.

The V and J genes are TRBV30 and TRBJ2-3, with 10 bases lining up with TRBD2. CDR1 GTSNPN and CDR2 SVGIG come from the germline V gene (reference sequence). This CDR3 spans 18 amino acids. The junction had 14 bases not matched to a gene; V was cut back by 1 base and J by 4 bases. CDR3 in amino acids: CAWSGASGRWGFPDTQYF. CDR3 coding DNA: TGTGCCTGGAGTGGGGCTAGCGGGAGATGGGGATTCCCAGATACGCAGTATTTT.

The chain employs TRBV6-5 and TRBJ2-7; D gene ambiguous. The CDR3 is 14 amino acids. Germline-derived CDR1 and CDR2 are MNHEY and SVGAGI. The V and J ends lost 2 bases and 4 bases respectively, with 12 bases between them. The CDR3 DNA reads as TGTGCCAGCAGTTACGCCGGTAAGATGTACGAGCAGTACTTC. Its protein product is CASSYAGKMYEQYF.

The rearrangement joins TRBV4-1 to TRBJ1-6; D is possibly TRBD1 (5 bases). This CDR3 is 18 amino acids long. Per the germline V gene, CDR1 is MGHRA and CDR2 is YSYEKL. V shed 3 bases and J shed 5 bases, with 20 bases lying between them. CDR3 residues: CASSHPGLTGSHNSPLHF. The CDR3 DNA reads as TGCGCCAGCAGCCATCCGGGACTTACCGGGTCTCATAATTCACCCCTCCACTTT.

The V gene is TRBV6-5, the J gene TRBJ2-6, with TRBD2 as a possible D gene (5 bases). V lost 2 bases and J 1 base, leaving 6 bases between the germline ends. Germline values: CDR1 MNHEY, CDR2 SVGAGI. The CDR3 is made up of 15 amino acids. The chain's CDR3 is CASSYEGSGANVLTF. In DNA, the CDR3 is TGTGCCAGCAGTTACGAGGGTTCTGGGGCCAACGTCCTGACTTTC.

This rearrangement joins TRBV19 to TRBJ2-2; TRBD2 matches 10 bases. The CDR3 is 18 amino acids. With V trimmed by 7 bases and J by 0 bases, 11 bases remained unmatched. CDR1 LNHDA and CDR2 SQIVND come from the germline V gene (reference sequence). The CDR3 nucleotides are TGTGCCAGTATCTCTAGCGGGGGATTGACTTCGAACACCGGGGAGCTGTTTTTT. Encoded protein: CASISSGGLTSNTGELFF. The variable domain in full, with the rest retrieved from reference TRBV19 and TRBJ2-2, is DGGITQSPKYLFRKEGQNVTLSCEQNLNHDAMYWYRQDPGQGLRLIYYSQIVNDFQKGDIAEGYSVSREKKESFPLTVTSAQKNPTAFYLCASISSGGLTSNTGELFFGEGSRLTVL.

DNA for the CDR3: TGTGCCAGAAGCTGCCTGGACAGGAGGCAGCCCCAGCATTTT. Translated: CARSCLDRRQPQHF. The chain recombines TRBV5-3 with TRBJ1-5; 7 bases agree with TRBD1. TRBV5-3 is designated an ORF whose function remains uncertain. V shed 3 bases and J 7 bases; nucleotides not matched to a gene: 7. The CDR3 covers 14 residues.

This clone turned up a few times. The chain is built from TRBV28 and TRBJ1-6; D may be TRBD1 (5 bases). V lost 3 bases to trimming and J lost 9 bases, with 18 bases between them. Germline V gives CDR1 MDHEN, CDR2 SYDVKM. There are 16 residues in the CDR3. As DNA, the CDR3 is TGTGCCAGCAGTTTCCCCTCGGGGGAGGGAGGTTCACCCCTCCACTTT. It encodes CASSFPSGEGGSPLHF.

CDR3 in amino acids: CASSPGRIYGYTF. In DNA form, the CDR3 reads TGTGCCAGCAGTCCAGGGCGGATTTATGGCTACACCTTC. The chain employs TRBV6-5 and TRBJ1-2; D may be TRBD1 (5 bases). Germline CDR1 is MNHEY and CDR2 is SVGAGI. The CDR3 has 13 residues. V was pared by 5 bases and J by 5 bases, with 12 bases between.

V and J are TRBV7-9 and TRBJ2-3; 11 bases map to TRBD2. The CDR3 runs 18 residues. Unmatched junction bases numbered 9, after V lost 4 bases and J lost 0 bases. Per germline, CDR1 SEHNR and CDR2 FQNEAQ (reference sequence). CDR3 protein: CASSSITSGGASTDTQYF. The CDR3 region has the DNA TGTGCCAGCAGCTCTATTACTAGCGGGGGAGCTAGCACAGATACGCAGTATTTT.

V is TRBV7-2 and J is TRBJ1-2, with a tentative D call TRBD1 (5 bases). CDR1 and CDR2 from the germline V gene are SGHTA and FQGNSA. The CDR3 runs 15 residues. The V end lost 1 base, the J end lost 7 bases, and 16 bases lay between the germline ends. This CDR3 is CASSLEGSGHSGYTF. The DNA of the CDR3 is TGTGCCAGCAGCTTAGAGGGCTCAGGGCATTCTGGCTACACCTTC.

V usage is TRBV12-5 and J usage is TRBJ1-5; 7 bases agree with TRBD1. CDR3 length: 14 amino acids. Germline V gives CDR1 LGHNT, CDR2 FRNRAP. The V gene end was trimmed by 8 bases and the J gene end by 3 bases; junction bases not matched to a gene: 7. The DNA for the CDR3 is TGTGCTAGTTCTATGGGACAGATCAATCAGCCCCAGCATTTT. This gives the protein CASSMGQINQPQHF.